What follows are 6 T cell receptor beta chains derived from one specimen sequenced in a study of shared clonotypes between healthy human individuals. The assay was immunoSEQ multiplex PCR, and TCRdb's table has in-frame clones only and misses some. The sample carries some 2 million clones, about 95% recorded once. Naive CD8 cells lacked CD45RO, underwent positive selection for CCR7 and left out terminally differentiated effector memory CD45RA+ cells. Material for sequencing was naive CD8+ T cells sorted from blood. The source is a man younger than 30 in good health.

In regard to this clone: At the DNA level, this CDR3 is encoded by other sequences in the same sample as well. The rearrangement joins TRBV9 to TRBJ1-5; D remains ambiguous. The germline V and J ends were trimmed by 0 bases and 4 bases, with 5 bases remaining between them. Germline loops: CDR1 SGDLS, CDR2 YYNGEE. The CDR3 runs to 13 residues. The CDR3 bases are TGTGCCAGCAGCGTAGGAGAGAATCAGCCCCAGCATTTT. Translating gives CASSVGENQPQHF.

This sequence joins TRBV10-1 and TRBJ1-1; a possible D gene is TRBD1 (5 bases). This CDR3 spans 13 amino acids. V dropped 9 bases and J dropped 2 bases, with 13 bases sitting between them. Germline values: CDR1 WNHNN, CDR2 SYGVQD (reference sequence). The CDR3 DNA is TGCGCCAGTGCCCCCGGGGCAAACACTGAAGCTTTCTTT. Protein: CASAPGANTEAFF.

The chain is built from TRBV10-3 and TRBJ1-2, with D perhaps TRBD1 (6 bases). Germline CDR1 is ENHRY and CDR2 is SYGVKD. V shed 0 bases and J shed 5 bases, with 13 bases lying between them. The CDR3 covers 15 residues. The CDR3 bases are TGTGCCATCAGTGAGTCGGTTGACAGGAGTTATGGCTACACCTTC. Protein sequence: CAISESVDRSYGYTF.

In regard to this clone: One end of the junction does not line up with germline, which may come from a read error. This rearrangement joins TRBV28 to TRBJ2-3; no firm D call. CDR1 and CDR2 (germline): MDHEN, SYDVKM. This CDR3 comprises 11 residues. DNA for the CDR3: TGTGCCAGCAGTTTAGGGGATATGCAGTATTTT. Translating it yields CASSLGDMQYF.

The rearrangement uses TRBV5-1 and TRBJ2-7; TRBD1 matches at 7 bases. The germline V gene has CDR1 SGHRS and CDR2 YFSETQ. The V and J ends lost 4 bases and 3 bases, in that order; junction bases with no gene match: 10. The CDR3 is 15 amino acids. CDR3 DNA: TGCGCCAGCAGCCAAACAGCCTCAGGGGGCTACGAGCAGTACTTC. Amino acids: CASSQTASGGYEQYF.

The CDR3 nucleotides are TGTGCCAGCAGTCACCCACCGGACAGAGCCTACGAGCAGTACTTC. It translates to CASSHPPDRAYEQYF. V and J are TRBV27 and TRBJ2-7, with a tentative D call TRBD1 (6 bases). The CDR3 sequence is 15 residues long. V lost 5 bases and J lost 2, with 16 bases in between. CDR1 is MNHEY, CDR2 SMNVEV, per germline (reference sequence).